This is a list of T cell receptor beta chains from one sample in a study of shared clonotypes between healthy human individuals. The method was immunoSEQ multiplex PCR; TCRdb's version includes in-frame clones alone and lacks a portion of them. The table shows about 2.5 million clones, with roughly 90% occurring only once. Sequences were obtained from naive CD4+ T cells from PBMCs. The source is a man younger than 30 in good health. Some clones in this sample may be carry-over from other donors' samples. Both conserved end residues are part of each CDR3. A D gene is named only where the DNA matches it firmly. A row's size may be missing; if present it is once, few, many or a size class.

- | TRBJ2-3 | TRBD2 | TRBV7-6 | TGTGCCAGCAGCCCACTAGCGGGAGGTGTGACAGATACGCAGTATTTT | CASSPLAGGVTDTQYF
- | TRBJ1-1 | - | TRBV6-5 | TGTGCCAGCACAGGACAGTCTGAAGCTTTCTTT | CASTGQSEAFF
- | TRBJ1-5 | - | TRBV5-1 | TGCGCCAGCAGCCCCGGGGCCGGTCTACATCAGCCCCAGCATTTT | CASSPGAGLHQPQHF
- | TRBJ2-6 | - | TRBV30 | TGTGCCTGGAGTCCTGGGGGCAAGTCTGGGGCCAACGTCCTGACTTTC | CAWSPGGKSGANVLTF
- | TRBJ1-4 | - | TRBV28 | TGTGCCAGCACCCTCAGAACCGGAGGGCGACGGGAAAAACTGTTTTTT | CASTLRTGGRREKLFF
- | TRBJ1-2 | - | TRBV14 | TGTGCCAGCAGCCAAACGACAGTTTTTGGCTACACCTTC | CASSQTTVFGYTF
- | TRBJ1-4 | - | TRBV28 | TGTGCCAGCAGTTTAGGGGACCCCGCAAGAAAACTGTTTTTT | CASSLGDPARKLFF
- | TRBJ1-1 | - | TRBV18 | TGTGCCAGCTCACCACCGGGAAGGGCGAACACTGAAGCTTTCTTT | CASSPPGRANTEAFF
- | TRBJ1-1 | TRBD1 | TRBV27 | TGTGCCAGCAGTTTCAGGGGGCGCGTGAACACTGAAGCTTTCTTT | CASSFRGRVNTEAFF
- | TRBJ1-2 | - | TRBV7-9 | TGTGCCATCCGGGGGGCCGAAAACTATGGCTACACCTTC | CAIRGAENYGYTF
- | TRBJ1-2 | - | TRBV28 | TGTGCCAGCAGTTTATACAGATTCTATGGCTACACCTTC | CASSLYRFYGYTF
- | TRBJ2-6 | - | TRBV11-2 | TGTGCCAGCAGCTTCCTTGGCCAGACCTCTGGGGCCAACGTCCTGACTTTC | CASSFLGQTSGANVLTF
- | TRBJ1-2 | - | TRBV20-1 | TGCAGTGCTAGGGGGTACTATGGCTACACCTTC | CSARGYYGYTF
- | TRBJ2-1 | - | TRBV19 | TGTGCCAGTAGACTAGGGCTTTACAATGAGCAGTTCTTC | CASRLGLYNEQFF
once | TRBJ1-2 | - | TRBV4-2 | TGTGCCAGCAGCCAAGATCCGGGGACATCCAAGTCTGGCTACACCTTC | CASSQDPGTSKSGYTF
- | TRBJ2-7 | - | TRBV7-2 | TGTGCCAGCACCCCCCCTCTGGGGCTAGGCCTGAGGGACGAGCAGTACTTC | CASTPPLGLGLRDEQYF
- | TRBJ2-1 | TRBD2 | TRBV28 | TGTGCCAGCAGTTTTAGGGCGGGACTAGCGGGAGCGAGCTCCTACAATGAGCAGTTCTTC | CASSFRAGLAGASSYNEQFF
- | TRBJ2-3 | TRBD2 | TRBV5-1 | TGCGCCAGCAGCTTGGCCGGCGGGAGGGCCACAGATACGCAGTATTTT | CASSLAGGRATDTQYF
few | TRBJ1-2 | - | TRBV10-3 | TGTGCCATCAGTGTTGGGGGTGGCTATGGCTACACCTTC | CAISVGGGYGYTF
- | TRBJ2-5 | - | TRBV7-2 | TGTGCCAGCGGGGTGGGAGGACAGACCCAGTACTTC | CASGVGGQTQYF
- | TRBJ2-2 | - | TRBV19 | TGTGCCAGTAGTATACGGCGAATGGCAGGTACCGGGGAGCTGTTTTTT | CASSIRRMAGTGELFF
- | TRBJ2-7 | - | TRBV2 | TGTGCCAGCTCGTCAGGGATGGGGTACGAGCAGTACTTC | CASSSGMGYEQYF
once | TRBJ2-2 | - | TRBV7-3 | TGTGCCAGCAGCTTATTAAGTTCGGCCGGGGAGCTGTTTTTT | CASSLLSSAGELFF
- | TRBJ1-1 | - | TRBV5-1 | TGCGCCAGCAGCTTGCCGGGGACTGAAGCTTTCTTT | CASSLPGTEAFF
- | TRBJ2-1 | - | TRBV4-1 | TGCGCCAGCAGCCCGCCCCCTAGGTGGGGCGATGAGCAGTTCTTC | CASSPPPRWGDEQFF
- | TRBJ1-1 | TRBD1 | TRBV7-2 | TGTGCCAGCAGCTTATGGACAGGGGGCCCCACTGAAGCTTTCTTT | CASSLWTGGPTEAFF
- | TRBJ2-1 | TRBD2 | TRBV5-1 | TGCGCCAGCAGCCTAGCGGGGATCTACAATGAGCAGTTCTTC | CASSLAGIYNEQFF
- | TRBJ2-7 | TRBD2 | TRBV7-3 | TGTGCCAGCAGCCCTCGACTAGCGGGAGCTCGCGAGCAGTACTTC | CASSPRLAGAREQYF
- | TRBJ2-3 | - | TRBV28 | TGTGCCAGCAGCTTAATCACAGATACGCAGTATTTT | CASSLITDTQYF
once | TRBJ1-2 | - | TRBV5-4 | TGTGCCAGCAGCTTGCAGTCTGCCGCCATGGGTGGCTACACCTTC | CASSLQSAAMGGYTF
- | TRBJ1-3 | - | TRBV5-1 | TGCGCCAGCAGCCAAGGAAACACCATATATTTT | CASSQGNTIYF
- | TRBJ2-2 | - | TRBV19 | TGTGCCAGTAGGGACAGAAAACTTTCAACTTACACCGGGGAGCTGTTTTTT | CASRDRKLSTYTGELFF
- | TRBJ1-1 | TRBD1 | TRBV4-1 | TGCGCCAGCAGCCAAGTCGCAGGGGCAGGGGGGAAAGCTTTCTTT | CASSQVAGAGGKAFF
- | TRBJ2-3 | - | TRBV12-5 | TGTGCTAGTGGTTTAGAAGATACGCAGTATTTT | CASGLEDTQYF
- | TRBJ2-3 | - | TRBV6-6 | TGTGCCAGCAGTTACCCCGGCCGCACAGATACGCAGTATTTT | CASSYPGRTDTQYF
- | TRBJ2-7 | TRBD1 | TRBV25-1 | TGTGCCAGCAGTGGGACAGGGGGCTTTCGCGAGCAGTACTTC | CASSGTGGFREQYF
- | TRBJ2-7 | TRBD2 | TRBV6-1 | TGTGCCAGCAGTGACCCTAGCGGGCGCTCCTACGAGCAGTACTTC | CASSDPSGRSYEQYF
- | TRBJ1-6 | TRBD1 | TRBV11-1 | TGTGCCAGCAGCTGGGGACAGGGAAATTCACCCCTCCACTTT | CASSWGQGNSPLHF
- | TRBJ1-2 | - | TRBV9 | TGTGCCAGCAGCGTAGATATCGGGGACTATGGCTACACCTTC | CASSVDIGDYGYTF
- | TRBJ1-1 | - | TRBV7-9 | TGTGCCAGCAGCCCACGGACAACTCCTTTGGAGAATTCTGAAGCTTTCTTT | CASSPRTTPLENSEAFF